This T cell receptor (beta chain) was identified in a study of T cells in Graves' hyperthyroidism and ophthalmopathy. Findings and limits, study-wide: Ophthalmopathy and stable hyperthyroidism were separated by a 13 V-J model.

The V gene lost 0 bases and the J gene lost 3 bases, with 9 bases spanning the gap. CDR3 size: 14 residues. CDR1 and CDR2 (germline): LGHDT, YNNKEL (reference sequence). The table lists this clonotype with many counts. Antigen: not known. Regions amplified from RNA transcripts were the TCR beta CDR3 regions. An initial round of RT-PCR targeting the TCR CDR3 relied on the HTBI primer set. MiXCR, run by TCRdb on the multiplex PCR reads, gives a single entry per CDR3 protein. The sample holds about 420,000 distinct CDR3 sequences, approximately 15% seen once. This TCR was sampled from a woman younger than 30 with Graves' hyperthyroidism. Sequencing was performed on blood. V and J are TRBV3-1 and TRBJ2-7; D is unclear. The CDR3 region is CASSQESGFYEQYF. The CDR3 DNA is TGTGCCAGCAGCCAAGAATCCGGTTTCTACGAGCAGTACTTC.